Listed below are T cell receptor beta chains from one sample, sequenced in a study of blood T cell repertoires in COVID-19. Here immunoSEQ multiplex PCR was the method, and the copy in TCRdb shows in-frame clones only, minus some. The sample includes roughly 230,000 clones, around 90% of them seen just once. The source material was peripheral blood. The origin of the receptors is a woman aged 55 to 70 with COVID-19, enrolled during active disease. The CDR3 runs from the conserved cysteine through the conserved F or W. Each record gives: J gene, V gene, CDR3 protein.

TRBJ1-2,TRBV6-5,CASQVGQGADYGYTF
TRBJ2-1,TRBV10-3,CAISDPTTGNEQFF
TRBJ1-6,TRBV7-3,CASSLRGRGAYSPLHF
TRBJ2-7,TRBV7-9,CASSFGDRATKSLSYEQYF
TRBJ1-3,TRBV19,CASTANREIGNTIYF
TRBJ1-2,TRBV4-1,CASSHPVTEGYTF
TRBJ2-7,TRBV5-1,CATQVASGGSLEQYF
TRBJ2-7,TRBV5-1,CASSLEVAGVREQYF
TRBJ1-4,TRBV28,CASSSGQGLATNEKLFF
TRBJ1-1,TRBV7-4,CASSLPGGMNTEAFF
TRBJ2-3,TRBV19,CASNFGQGGYTQYF
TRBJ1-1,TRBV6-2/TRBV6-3,CASSYEGVNTEAFF
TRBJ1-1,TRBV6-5,CASSYGQGVAAFF